The 3 T cell receptor beta chains in this list originate from one sample, sequenced in a study of blood T cell repertoires in COVID-19. Some clones are missing from TCRdb's copy, which holds only in-frame ones; the method was immunoSEQ multiplex PCR. The sample lists some 110,000 clones, roughly four fifths occurring once. Sequenced material: peripheral blood. The receptors here all came from a man aged 55 to 69 with acute or convalescent COVID-19.

This chain joins TRBV21-1 and TRBJ1-2; TRBD1, the D gene given by the table, was not confirmed from the DNA. TRBV21-1 is a pseudogene locus. The CDR3 is 13 residues long. CDR3 sequence (DNA): TGTGCCAGCACTAGACAGGGTAACTATGGCTACACCTTC. This translates into CASTRQGNYGYTF.

The chain joins TRBV24-1 to TRBJ1-2, with D unclear. This CDR3 spans 13 amino acids. The V end was cut by 0 bases, the J end by 6 bases, with 7 bases between. CDR1 is KGHDR, CDR2 SFDVKD, per germline. DNA for the CDR3: TGTGCCACCAGTGATTTGTACGGTAATGGCTACACCTTC. It specifies CATSDLYGNGYTF.

The V gene is TRBV2, the J gene TRBJ1-1; no firm D call. The V and J ends lost 5 bases and 3 bases respectively, with 4 bases between them. The CDR3 is 11 amino acids. The germline CDR1 and CDR2 sequences are SNHLY and FYNNEI. The CDR3 DNA follows: TGTGCCAGCAGTACTTACACTGAAGCTTTCTTT. Translation gives CASSTYTEAFF.